Listed here are 2 T cell receptor beta chains from one sample, sequenced in a study of PD-1 blockade in classical Hodgkin lymphoma. Each patient relapsed following autologous stem cell transplantation, and prior brentuximab vedotin exposure differed. TCRdb keeps only in-frame clones here, not all; method: immunoSEQ multiplex PCR. The sample has some 150,000 clones; 78% are singletons. The sequences come from peripheral blood mononuclear cells (PBMCs), collected before the second cycle of nivolumab. These receptors all come from a human donor with classical Hodgkin lymphoma.

V and J are TRBV25-1 and TRBJ2-3; 11 bases agree with TRBD2. The ends lost 1 base at V and 4 bases at J; junction bases unmatched: 4. Germline loops: CDR1 MGHDK, CDR2 SYGVNS. The CDR3 sequence is 16 residues long. Here the CDR3 reads CASSELNSGGADTQYF. For the CDR3, the DNA is TGTGCCAGCAGTGAATTGAATAGCGGGGGGGCAGATACGCAGTATTTT.

The CDR3 bases are TGTGCCAGCAGCAAGAAGGCGGGGGGTATCTACGAGCAGTACTTC. Translation gives CASSKKAGGIYEQYF. V usage is TRBV6-6 and J usage is TRBJ2-7; 8 bases map to TRBD2. CDR1 and CDR2 (germline): MNHNY, SVGAGI (reference sequence). The CDR3 extends over 15 amino acids. Trimming took 6 bases from V and 3 from J; bases not matched to a gene: 10.